The rows below give T cell receptor beta chains drawn from one sample of a study of neurological immune-mediated disorders. TCRdb used MiXCR to reprocess the 5' RACE reads, holding one entry per CDR3 protein. The sample has roughly 4,000 distinct CDR3 sequences, less than 35% seen once. The source material was CD8+ T cells from blood. Receptors originate from a man aged 50 to 60 with HTLV-1-associated myelopathy (HAM/TSP). Each CDR3 is given with its conserved first and last residue. The D gene is left open where the match is weak. Some rows have no size entry. The others give once, few or many, or a class for an expanded clone.

d_call: NA; v_call: TRBV4-1; clone_size: medium-sized; j_call: TRBJ1-6; cdr3_nt: TGCGCCAGCAGCCAAGATTGGGTAGGGGGACTCAGCTCCTATGGTTCACCCCTCCACTTT; cdr3_aa: CASSQDWVGGLSSYGSPLHF
d_call: NA; v_call: TRBV3-1; clone_size: few; j_call: TRBJ1-2; cdr3_nt: TGTGCCAGCAGCCAAGATTTCAGGGCTACTAACTATGGCTACACCTTC; cdr3_aa: CASSQDFRATNYGYTF
d_call: NA; v_call: TRBV14; clone_size: NA; j_call: TRBJ1-1; cdr3_nt: TGTGCCAGCAGCCACCGGGGCGAGGACACTGAAGCTTTCTTT; cdr3_aa: CASSHRGEDTEAFF
d_call: NA; v_call: TRBV3-1; clone_size: once; j_call: TRBJ1-1; cdr3_nt: TGTGCCAGCAGCCAACCCCAGGGAGTGAACACTGAAGCTTTCTTT; cdr3_aa: CASSQPQGVNTEAFF
d_call: NA; v_call: TRBV12-3/TRBV12-4; clone_size: NA; j_call: TRBJ1-5; cdr3_nt: TGTGCCAGCAGTTTAAATCCGACAGGACATCAGCCCCAGCATTTT; cdr3_aa: CASSLNPTGHQPQHF
d_call: NA; v_call: TRBV14; clone_size: NA; j_call: TRBJ1-1; cdr3_nt: TGTGCCAGCAGCCCCCGCGTGGGGGCTTGGACTGAAGCTTTCTTT; cdr3_aa: CASSPRVGAWTEAFF
d_call: TRBD2; v_call: TRBV12-3/TRBV12-4; clone_size: once; j_call: TRBJ2-1; cdr3_nt: TGTGCCAGCAGAGGACTAGCGGGACTAGCCGTCAATGAGCAGTTCTTC; cdr3_aa: CASRGLAGLAVNEQFF
d_call: NA; v_call: TRBV7-8; clone_size: many; j_call: TRBJ1-1; cdr3_nt: TGTGCCAGCAGCTTACAGGGTAAAGTCATTGAAGCTTTCTTT; cdr3_aa: CASSLQGKVIEAFF
d_call: TRBD1; v_call: TRBV6-2/TRBV6-3; clone_size: many; j_call: TRBJ2-1; cdr3_nt: TGTGCCAGCAGTTACCGGACAGGGAAATCTGATGAGCAGTTCTTC; cdr3_aa: CASSYRTGKSDEQFF
d_call: NA; v_call: TRBV15; clone_size: medium-sized; j_call: TRBJ2-3; cdr3_nt: TGTGCCACCAGCAGAGGCTCACTAGGATCTAGCACAGATACGCAGTATTTT; cdr3_aa: CATSRGSLGSSTDTQYF
d_call: NA; v_call: TRBV12-3/TRBV12-4; clone_size: many; j_call: TRBJ2-7; cdr3_nt: TGTGCCAGCAGTCAACCGGTCGCCCCCTACGAGCAGTACTTC; cdr3_aa: CASSQPVAPYEQYF
d_call: NA; v_call: TRBV5-6; clone_size: many; j_call: TRBJ1-4; cdr3_nt: TGTGCCAGCAGCTTGGTAGGGACTAATGAAAAACTGTTTTTT; cdr3_aa: CASSLVGTNEKLFF
d_call: NA; v_call: TRBV5-8; clone_size: NA; j_call: TRBJ1-1; cdr3_nt: NA; cdr3_aa: CASSLGHLRVEQYFGPGATEAFF
d_call: TRBD1; v_call: TRBV20-1; clone_size: medium-sized; j_call: TRBJ2-2; cdr3_nt: TGCAGTGCCCGGACGGACAGGGAACCGGCGGGAAACACCGGGGAGCTGTTTTTT; cdr3_aa: CSARTDREPAGNTGELFF
d_call: TRBD2; v_call: TRBV7-4; clone_size: NA; j_call: TRBJ2-1; cdr3_nt: TGTGCCAGCGGACTAGCCGTCAATGAGCAGTTCTTC; cdr3_aa: CASGLAVNEQFF
d_call: NA; v_call: TRBV4-2; clone_size: NA; j_call: TRBJ1-1; cdr3_nt: TGTGCCAGCAGCCAAGAGATGGGGACCCAAGCTGAAGCTTTCTTT; cdr3_aa: CASSQEMGTQAEAFF
d_call: NA; v_call: TRBV5-6; clone_size: many; j_call: TRBJ1-1; cdr3_nt: TGTGCCAGCAGCCCTATCACGAACACTGAAGCTTTCTTT; cdr3_aa: CASSPITNTEAFF